Below, 32 T cell receptor beta chains from the same sample are listed, as sequenced in a study of human T cells and chemical hapten exposure. The time point is: patch test 1, 2 weeks after DPC sensitization. Treatment of the sample: therapeutic diphenylcyclopropenone sensitization with weekly scalp DPC. MiXCR, run by TCRdb on the RACE reads, gives a single entry per CDR3 protein. The table includes fewer than 130,000 distinct CDR3 sequences, 11% detected once. Sample: whole blood, taken in connection with sensitization to the hapten diphenylcyclopropenone (DPC). Every receptor here comes from a middle-aged woman with alopecia areata. Some clones in this sample may be carry-over from other donors' samples.

This clonotype was seen a few times. This chain joins TRBV29-1 and TRBJ2-5; D ambiguous. This CDR3 has 13 residues. V lost 6 bases and J lost 5, with 16 bases in between. Germline CDR1 SQVTM, CDR2 ANQGSEA. The CDR3 loop reads CSVTWWAGETQYF. The DNA for the CDR3 is TGCAGCGTAACGTGGTGGGCTGGGGAGACCCAGTACTTC.

This clonotype occurred a few times. V gene TRBV30 combines with J gene TRBJ1-5; 7 nucleotides align to TRBD1. Germline trimming cut 5 bases from V and 6 bases from J; bases unmatched to any gene: 16. There are 16 residues in the CDR3. Germline V CDR1 and CDR2: GTSNPN, SVGIG (reference sequence). The DNA for the CDR3 is TGTGCCTGGTCTGACTTAGGCACAGGGGTCGGTCAGCCCCAGCATTTT. This codes for CAWSDLGTGVGQPQHF.

This chain uses TRBV29-1 with TRBJ2-7; possibly TRBD1 for D (5 bases). Trimming removed 3 bases at V and 5 bases at J, with 14 bases between. Per germline, CDR1 SQVTM and CDR2 ANQGSEA. The CDR3 is 13 amino acids. CDR3 nucleotide sequence: TGCAGCGTTGATACCCAGGGCCCTCACGAGCAGTACTTC. Translating gives CSVDTQGPHEQYF.

The chain couples TRBV10-2 to TRBJ1-3; D remains ambiguous. The CDR3 has 13 amino acids. The V end was cut by 4 bases, the J end by 0 bases, with 4 bases between. CDR1 is WSHSY, CDR2 SAAADI, per germline. The CDR3 loop is CASSVGSGNTIYF. Written as DNA, the CDR3 is TGCGCCAGCAGTGTCGGCTCTGGAAACACCATATATTTT.

The J gene is TRBJ1-1, the V gene TRBV7-9; 7 positions match TRBD1. Trimming took 5 bases from V and 12 from J; bases not matched to a gene: 12. Germline V gene data show CDR1 as SEHNR and CDR2 as FQNEAQ (reference sequence). The CDR3 runs 13 residues. For the CDR3, the DNA is TGTGCCAGCAGCCCGACCGACAGGGACTATCCTTTCTTT. The encoded protein is CASSPTDRDYPFF.

In this sample, this clonotype turned up many times. This sequence joins TRBV20-1 and TRBJ2-1, with 10 positions matching TRBD2. The CDR3 runs to 16 residues. The V gene end was trimmed by 0 bases and the J gene end by 5 bases; junction bases not matched to a gene: 7. CDR1 is DFQATT and CDR2 is SNEGSKA in the germline V gene (reference sequence). CDR3 amino acids: CSARDRVAGGNNEQFF. The CDR3 bases are TGCAGTGCTAGAGATCGGGTAGCGGGAGGTAACAATGAGCAGTTCTTC.

In its sample, this clonotype was seen many times. The genes are TRBV7-2 and TRBJ2-1, with 8 positions matching TRBD2. Germline V CDR1 and CDR2: SGHTA, FQGNSA. Losses at the gene ends were 5 bases for V and 8 bases for J; bases not matched to a gene: 8. CDR3 size: 14 residues. This CDR3 is CASSLRGGIDEQFF. The CDR3 DNA reads as TGTGCCAGCAGCCTACGGGGGGGTATAGATGAGCAGTTCTTC.

This clonotype was detected ten times or more. CDR3 region: CASSLVREETDTQYF. CDR3 DNA sequence: TGCGCCAGCAGCTTGGTGCGGGAGGAGACAGATACGCAGTATTTT. The chain links TRBV5-1 to TRBJ2-3, with 8 positions matching TRBD2. The J segment lost 3 bases and the V segment lost 0 bases, leaving 3 bases of the junction unmatched. The germline CDR1 and CDR2 sequences are SGHRS and YFSETQ. CDR3 size: 15 residues. Full variable domain (remainder filled in from reference TRBV5-1 and TRBJ2-3): KAGVTQTPRYLIKTRGQQVTLSCSPISGHRSVSWYQQTPGQGLQFLFEYFSETQRNKGNFPGRFSGRQFSNSRSEMNVSTLELGDSALYLCASSLVREETDTQYFGPGTRLTVL.

This clonotype was seen many times. V usage is TRBV6-5 and J usage is TRBJ1-2; the D gene is possibly TRBD1 (5 bases). The CDR3 is 12 residues long. Germline V gene data show CDR1 as MNHEY and CDR2 as SVGAGI. V was cut by 3 bases and J by 7 bases, with 9 bases left in between. CDR3 in DNA: TGTGCCAGCAGTTATTCGAGGGGTGGCTACACCTTC. This translates into CASSYSRGGYTF.

A note on this clonotype: This may stem from a read error, because a much larger clone lies one nucleotide away. V and J are TRBV15 and TRBJ2-3, with D perhaps TRBD2 (5 bases). The ends were cut back, 5 bases at V and 5 bases at J, with 17 bases in the middle. Germline lookup yields CDR1 LNHNV and CDR2 YYDKDF (reference sequence). The CDR3 is 15 residues long. The CDR3 protein is CATSGSGANRDTQYF. CDR3 in DNA: TGTGCCACCAGCGGGAGCGGTGCGAACAGAGATACGCAGTATTTT.

There are many counts of this clonotype. The rearrangement joins TRBV4-2 to TRBJ2-5; perhaps TRBD2 as D (5 bases). Germline V gives CDR1 LGHNA, CDR2 YNFKEQ. The germline V and J ends were trimmed by 0 bases and 8 bases, with 22 bases remaining between them. The CDR3 extends over 17 amino acids. CDR3 nucleotide sequence: TGTGCCAGCAGCCAAGACGGTGGATACAGCCGAGGGTATACCCAGTACTTC. Its translation: CASSQDGGYSRGYTQYF.

The CDR3 DNA sequence: TGCGCCAGCATGGAGACCGATACCAACACTGAAGCTTTCTTT. As protein: CASMETDTNTEAFF. The rearrangement links TRBV5-1 to TRBJ1-1; the D is unclear. Germline V lookup: CDR1 SGHRS, CDR2 YFSETQ. The CDR3 length is 14 residues. Trimming stripped 6 bases from V and 2 bases from J, with 14 bases between.

There are many counts of this clonotype. The J gene is TRBJ2-7, the V gene TRBV6-2 or TRBV6-3; D not resolved. The ends were cut back, 2 bases at V and 6 bases at J, with 8 bases in the middle. Germline V gives CDR1 MNHEY, CDR2 SVGEGT. This CDR3 has 12 amino acids. The CDR3 sequence is CASSYPLSEQYF. The CDR3 DNA reads as TGTGCCAGCAGTTACCCGCTTTCCGAGCAGTACTTC.

This clonotype appeared a few times. The chain carries TRBV7-2 and TRBJ2-1; weak D call: TRBD2 (6 bases). The V gene lost 4 bases and the J gene lost 2 bases, with 15 bases spanning the gap. This CDR3 is 16 amino acids long. The germline CDR1 and CDR2 sequences are SGHTA and FQGNSA. The DNA of the CDR3 is TGTGCCAGCAGCTGGGACTGGGACGGAACCTACAATGAGCAGTTCTTC. Protein: CASSWDWDGTYNEQFF.

This clonotype was recorded many times. CDR3 in amino acids: CASSFGQGASYEQYF. DNA of the CDR3: TGTGCCAGCAGCTTCGGACAGGGGGCCTCCTACGAGCAGTACTTC. This rearrangement joins TRBV6-5 to TRBJ2-7, with 11 bases that match TRBD1. The CDR3 covers 15 residues. V shed 6 bases and J 0 bases; nucleotides not matched to a gene: 4. CDR1 and CDR2 from the germline V gene are MNHEY and SVGAGI.

The rearrangement joins TRBV9 to TRBJ1-1; D may be TRBD1 (5 bases). The ends were cut back, 3 bases at V and 5 bases at J, with 14 bases in the middle. Germline assignment: CDR1 SGDLS and CDR2 YYNGEE. The CDR3 is made up of 14 amino acids. CDR3 bases: TGTGCCAGCAGCGCGAACCCAAGGGGAACTGAAGCTTTCTTT. Its translation: CASSANPRGTEAFF.

This clonotype was picked up many times. V and J are TRBV20-1 and TRBJ2-2; 10 nucleotides line up with TRBD2. V shed 6 bases and J 5 bases; nucleotides not matched to a gene: 9. CDR3 length: 15 residues. Germline-derived CDR1 and CDR2 are DFQATT and SNEGSKA (reference sequence). In DNA form, the CDR3 reads TGCAGTGCCCGGAGCGGGAGGGCCGAGACCGGGGAGCTGTTTTTT. Translation gives CSARSGRAETGELFF.

The chain has TRBV20-1 and TRBJ2-5; no clear D gene. CDR1 is DFQATT and CDR2 is SNEGSKA in the germline V gene (reference sequence). V lost 7 bases, J lost 4 bases, and 13 bases lay in between. The CDR3 has 12 residues. This CDR3 reads CSGGPVAETQYF. The CDR3 DNA reads TGCAGTGGGGGTCCGGTGGCAGAGACCCAGTACTTC.

This clonotype was seen many times. The chain is built from TRBV6-2 or TRBV6-3 and TRBJ2-7; perhaps TRBD2 as D (5 bases). Trimming left V 0 bases short and J 7 bases short, with 10 bases between. The V gene's germline CDR1 is MNHEY and CDR2 SVGEGT. The CDR3 is 13 amino acids. CDR3 amino acids: CASSYSPQREQYF. CDR3 bases: TGTGCCAGCAGTTACTCCCCCCAGCGGGAGCAGTACTTC.

The gene calls are TRBV12-3 or TRBV12-4 and TRBJ1-2; D is possibly TRBD1 (5 bases). The CDR3 consists of 13 residues. Trimming took off 6 bases at V and 7 bases at J, with 15 bases between the two ends. The chain's CDR3 is CASSPTGGVGYTF. Here the CDR3 DNA reads TGTGCCAGCAGCCCTACGGGGGGTGTTGGCTACACCTTC.

This clonotype was found many times. The J gene is TRBJ2-1, the V gene TRBV29-1; TRBD1 might be the D (5 bases). The CDR3 loop spans 11 amino acids. V shed 7 bases and J shed 5 bases, with 9 bases lying between them. Germline V gives CDR1 SQVTM, CDR2 ANQGSEA. CDR3 sequence (DNA): TGCAGCGCCAGGGCTAACAATGAGCAGTTCTTC. It encodes CSARANNEQFF.

The sample holds many counts of this clonotype. The rearrangement joins TRBV27 to TRBJ2-7; D possibly uses TRBD1 or TRBD2 (6 bases each). The germline V and J ends were trimmed by 3 bases and 2 bases, with 17 bases remaining between them. The CDR3 consists of 16 residues. Per germline, CDR1 MNHEY and CDR2 SMNVEV (reference sequence). The CDR3 nucleotides are TGTGCCAGCAGTTTCCTTAGGGGGGAGGCCGCCTACGAGCAGTACTTC. It encodes CASSFLRGEAAYEQYF.

This clonotype occurred many times. This chain uses TRBV15 with TRBJ2-3, with 13 bases lining up with TRBD2. This CDR3 has 16 residues. V gave up 3 bases and J gave up 4 bases; unmatched junction bases: 4. Per germline, CDR1 LNHNV and CDR2 YYDKDF (reference sequence). The CDR3 nucleotides are TGTGCCACCAGCAGCGGGACTAGCGGGGCCTCAGATACGCAGTATTTT. Translating gives CATSSGTSGASDTQYF.

A note on this clonotype: A far larger clone is off by one base, so a read error is likely. V usage is TRBV7-2 and J usage is TRBJ1-1, with D possibly TRBD1 on 5 matching bases. The CDR3 has 13 amino acids. Germline assignment: CDR1 SGHTA and CDR2 FQGNSA. Trimming cost V 5 bases and J 1 base, with 8 bases left between them. Here the CDR3 reads CASSVDRNTEAFF. CDR3 coding DNA: TGTGCCAGCAGCGTAGACAGGAACACTGAAGCTTTCTTT.

This clonotype was recorded a few times. The chain uses TRBV6-5 and TRBJ2-3, with 8 bases aligning to TRBD2. V dropped 5 bases and J dropped 2; count of bases not matched to a gene: 15. The CDR3 length is 18 residues. Germline V lookup: CDR1 MNHEY, CDR2 SVGAGI. This CDR3 reads CASSATLPGLGATDTQYF. The DNA of the CDR3 is TGTGCCAGCAGTGCCACATTACCGGGACTAGGGGCCACAGATACGCAGTATTTT.

The V and J genes are TRBV20-1 and TRBJ2-7; the D is unclear. Germline V CDR1 and CDR2: DFQATT, SNEGSKA (reference sequence). The CDR3 is made up of 13 amino acids. V was trimmed by 3 bases and J by 0 bases, leaving 9 bases between them. This CDR3 is CSARAPASYEQYF. In DNA form, the CDR3 reads TGCAGTGCTAGGGCCCCCGCCTCCTACGAGCAGTACTTC.

This clonotype occurred many times. The chain recombines TRBV7-6 with TRBJ2-3, with 9 bases lining up with TRBD1. CDR3 length: 15 amino acids. Germline trimming cut 3 bases from V and 0 bases from J; bases unmatched to any gene: 1. The germline V gene encodes CDR1 SGHVS and CDR2 FNYEAQ. This CDR3 is CASSFGQGSTDTQYF. The CDR3 coding sequence is TGTGCCAGCAGCTTTGGACAGGGGAGCACAGATACGCAGTATTTT.

The table lists this clonotype with many counts. V gene TRBV20-1 combines with J gene TRBJ2-7; tentative D call: TRBD1 (5 bases). Germline values: CDR1 DFQATT, CDR2 SNEGSKA (reference sequence). The V gene lost 5 bases and the J gene lost 6 bases, with 17 bases spanning the gap. This CDR3 has 13 amino acids. The CDR3 protein is CSASQQEFGEQYF. The CDR3 DNA reads TGCAGTGCTTCCCAACAGGAGTTTGGCGAGCAGTACTTC.

The chain uses TRBV20-1 and TRBJ2-3; D may be TRBD1 (5 bases). Germline CDR1 is DFQATT and CDR2 is SNEGSKA (reference sequence). The V end was cut by 3 bases, the J end by 5 bases, with 18 bases between. This CDR3 has 15 residues. CDR3 sequence: CSARGQLGEGDTQYF. CDR3 bases: TGCAGTGCTAGGGGTCAGCTAGGGGAAGGAGATACGCAGTATTTT.

In DNA form, the CDR3 reads TGTGCCAGCTCACCACCCAGTATCAACACCATATATTTT. Protein product: CASSPPSINTIYF. V usage is TRBV18 and J usage is TRBJ1-3; D unresolved. The CDR3 is 13 amino acids. V was clipped by 0 bases and J by 7 bases, with 7 bases between them. Germline V gene sequence: CDR1 KGHSH, CDR2 LQKENI.

This clonotype was seen ten or more times. This chain joins TRBV29-1 and TRBJ1-1; D is ambiguous. The CDR3 consists of 10 residues. V was clipped by 5 bases and J by 7 bases, with 8 bases between them. The germline V gene encodes CDR1 SQVTM and CDR2 ANQGSEA. CDR3 coding DNA: TGCAGCGTTTTTCATAATGAAGCTTTCTTT. This translates into CSVFHNEAFF.

This clonotype has a handful of counts. V usage is TRBV20-1 and J usage is TRBJ2-2; TRBD1 might be the D (6 bases). The CDR3 sequence is 13 residues long. Germline-derived CDR1 and CDR2 are DFQATT and SNEGSKA (reference sequence). Trimming left V 4 bases short and J 8 bases short, with 14 bases between. The DNA for the CDR3 is TGCAGTGCTACCAACAGGGAGAATGGGGAGCTGTTTTTT. Translating it yields CSATNRENGELFF.